The clone carrying this TCR beta chain was detected many times. No antigen is known for it. This entry comes from a study of T cells in Graves' hyperthyroidism and ophthalmopathy. Uncontrolled infection, other autoimmune disease, pregnancy or lactation disqualified patients from enrolment. Study results and limitations: The model's output predicted ophthalmopathy at a median of about 6.5 months prior to onset.

The CDR3 runs 16 residues. Trimming took 1 base from V and 3 from J; bases not matched to a gene: 8. CDR1 is LGHNA and CDR2 is YNFKEQ in the germline V gene. Amplification targeted TCR beta CDR3 regions from RNA transcripts. First-round RT-PCR of the TCR CDR3 relied on the HTBI primer set. MiXCR was run by TCRdb on the multiplex PCR reads, yielding one entry per CDR3 protein. The repertoire holds around 420,000 distinct CDR3 sequences, with 15% to 18% as singletons. Sequenced input: blood. V usage is TRBV4-2 and J usage is TRBJ1-2; 7 bases align to TRBD1. The TCR originated in a woman under 30 with Graves' hyperthyroidism. CDR3 bases: TGTGCCAGCAGCCAAGTCACAGGACAGGACCACTATGGCTACACCTTC. Encoded protein: CASSQVTGQDHYGYTF.